These T cell receptor beta chains were read from a single sample in a study of T cells in localized non-small cell lung cancer. Data came from immunoSEQ multiplex PCR; TCRdb stores just in-frame clones and leaves some out. The data show approximately 4,500 clones, around 30% seen once. Sequencing used lung tumor tissue, obtained before any cancer treatment. The source is a male donor at least 60 years old with stage I lung adenocarcinoma. Each CDR3 is given with its conserved first and last residue. A D gene is named only where the DNA matches it firmly. Some rows mark clone size as missing; the rest say once, few, many or name a class of expanded clone.

clone_size: few
v_call: TRBV6-8
j_call: TRBJ1-6
d_call: .
cdr3_nt: TGTGCCAGCAGCCGCAGGGATAGTAGGTCACCCCTCCACTTT
cdr3_aa: CASSRRDSRSPLHF

clone_size: few
v_call: TRBV11-3
j_call: TRBJ1-1
d_call: .
cdr3_nt: TGTGCCAGCAGCCCTCTGTGGGGTCAGGGTGCCTTCGGGGCTTTCTTT
cdr3_aa: CASSPLWGQGAFGAFF

clone_size: few
v_call: TRBV6-8
j_call: TRBJ1-6
d_call: .
cdr3_nt: TGTGCCAGCAGTTACTCGTCGTGGGGAGTCCCCTCACCCCTCCACTTT
cdr3_aa: CASSYSSWGVPSPLHF

clone_size: few
v_call: TRBV9
j_call: TRBJ1-1
d_call: .
cdr3_nt: TGTGCCAGCAGCGTAGGGTCGTTGGGGAACACTGAAGCTTTCTTT
cdr3_aa: CASSVGSLGNTEAFF

clone_size: few
v_call: TRBV6-8
j_call: TRBJ1-5
d_call: .
cdr3_nt: TGTGCCAGCAGTTCTCCGGGAGGCGGCCAGCCCCAGCATTTT
cdr3_aa: CASSSPGGGQPQHF

clone_size: few
v_call: TRBV18
j_call: TRBJ1-5
d_call: .
cdr3_nt: TGTGCCAGCTCTTTCGGGGCGGGGGGGGCAGGTCAGCCCCAGCATTTT
cdr3_aa: CASSFGAGGAGQPQHF

clone_size: .
v_call: TRBV19
j_call: TRBJ1-2
d_call: .
cdr3_nt: TGTGCCAGTAGTATAACAGGGTCAGGTGCTTATGGCTACACCTTC
cdr3_aa: CASSITGSGAYGYTF

clone_size: few
v_call: TRBV5-1
j_call: TRBJ2-3
d_call: TRBD2
cdr3_nt: TGCGCCAGCAGCCGGACTAGCGGGGGCACAGATACGCAGTATTTT
cdr3_aa: CASSRTSGGTDTQYF

clone_size: few
v_call: TRBV12-5
j_call: TRBJ1-2
d_call: .
cdr3_nt: TGTGCTAGTGGTTTCAAGAGTCCCGACAGACTAGATGGCTACACCTTC
cdr3_aa: CASGFKSPDRLDGYTF

clone_size: .
v_call: TRBV11-3
j_call: TRBJ1-1
d_call: .
cdr3_nt: TGTGCCAGCAGCTTAGACGTACGGAACACTGAAGCTTTCTTT
cdr3_aa: CASSLDVRNTEAFF

clone_size: medium-sized
v_call: TRBV11-3
j_call: TRBJ2-6
d_call: TRBD2
cdr3_nt: TGTGCCAGCAGCTTAGGGACTAGCGGGGTGCAACGCTCTGGGGCCAACGTCCTGACTTTC
cdr3_aa: CASSLGTSGVQRSGANVLTF

clone_size: .
v_call: TRBV14
j_call: TRBJ1-1
d_call: TRBD1
cdr3_nt: TGTGCCAGCAGCCCTTACAGGGGTCGGGAGACTGAAGCTTTCTTT
cdr3_aa: CASSPYRGRETEAFF

clone_size: few
v_call: TRBV18
j_call: TRBJ2-3
d_call: .
cdr3_nt: TGTGCCAGCTCACCACCCGGGTTACTAGGCACAGATACGCAGTATTTT
cdr3_aa: CASSPPGLLGTDTQYF

clone_size: once
v_call: TRBV25-1
j_call: TRBJ2-2
d_call: TRBD2
cdr3_nt: TGTGCCAGCAGGCGAGCGGGGGGCCAGGGCGGGGAGCTGTTTTTT
cdr3_aa: CASRRAGGQGGELFF

clone_size: .
v_call: TRBV5-1
j_call: TRBJ2-3
d_call: .
cdr3_nt: TGCGCCAGCAGCTTGCAGGGGAGCACAGATACGCAGTATTTT
cdr3_aa: CASSLQGSTDTQYF

clone_size: .
v_call: TRBV5-1
j_call: TRBJ1-4
d_call: .
cdr3_nt: TGCGCCAGCAGCTCGGTTTCCCTTTTGGAAAAACTGTTTTTT
cdr3_aa: CASSSVSLLEKLFF

clone_size: few
v_call: TRBV9
j_call: TRBJ1-1
d_call: .
cdr3_nt: TGTGCCAGCACAGCTATGAACACTGAAGCTTTCTTT
cdr3_aa: CASTAMNTEAFF

clone_size: .
v_call: TRBV29-1
j_call: TRBJ2-1
d_call: .
cdr3_nt: TGCAGCGTTGAAGATCTTGGTAATGAGCAGTTCTTC
cdr3_aa: CSVEDLGNEQFF

clone_size: medium-sized
v_call: TRBV12-2
j_call: TRBJ2-3
d_call: .
cdr3_nt: TGTGCCGGCGGGACCTTTGACAGGGGAACAGATACGCAGTATTTT
cdr3_aa: CAGGTFDRGTDTQYF

clone_size: .
v_call: TRBV9
j_call: TRBJ1-1
d_call: .
cdr3_nt: TGTGCCAGCAGTGGGGGACTTACCAGGGAGGGTGAAGCTTTCTTT
cdr3_aa: CASSGGLTREGEAFF

clone_size: .
v_call: TRBV30
j_call: TRBJ2-3
d_call: TRBD1
cdr3_nt: TGTGCCTGGAGCGGAAGGGGGCGCGATACGCAGTATTTT
cdr3_aa: CAWSGRGRDTQYF

clone_size: once
v_call: TRBV5-1
j_call: TRBJ2-7
d_call: TRBD1
cdr3_nt: TGCGCCAGCAGCTTGGCTGGACAGGGGGCGGGGGAGCAGTACTTC
cdr3_aa: CASSLAGQGAGEQYF

clone_size: few
v_call: TRBV11-3
j_call: TRBJ1-5
d_call: .
cdr3_nt: TGTGCCAGCAGTCGTAGGGGAGTGGAAGATCAGCCCCAGCATTTT
cdr3_aa: CASSRRGVEDQPQHF

clone_size: .
v_call: TRBV11-3
j_call: TRBJ1-6
d_call: .
cdr3_nt: TGTGCCAGCAGCTTAGAGGGGCGGAGTAATTCACCCCTCCACTTT
cdr3_aa: CASSLEGRSNSPLHF

clone_size: .
v_call: TRBV19
j_call: TRBJ2-1
d_call: TRBD2
cdr3_nt: TGTGCCAGTAGTATACCGGGAGGCAGTCGGTTCTTC
cdr3_aa: CASSIPGGSRFF

clone_size: few
v_call: TRBV15
j_call: TRBJ2-1
d_call: TRBD2
cdr3_nt: TGTGCCACCCTAACGCCCCGACTGGGCGGGGGGAATGAGCAGTTCTTC
cdr3_aa: CATLTPRLGGGNEQFF

clone_size: few
v_call: TRBV19
j_call: TRBJ1-6
d_call: .
cdr3_nt: TGTGCCAGTAGTCACGGGGGACTTAGAAATTCACCCCTCCACTTT
cdr3_aa: CASSHGGLRNSPLHF

clone_size: .
v_call: TRBV5-1
j_call: TRBJ2-2
d_call: .
cdr3_nt: TGCGCCAGCAGCCTACTCCGACAGACCGGGGAGCTGTTTTTT
cdr3_aa: CASSLLRQTGELFF

clone_size: .
v_call: TRBV14
j_call: TRBJ2-2
d_call: .
cdr3_nt: TGTGCCAGCAGCCATAATCAGGCCGGGGAGCTGTTTTTT
cdr3_aa: CASSHNQAGELFF

clone_size: few
v_call: TRBV9
j_call: TRBJ2-1
d_call: TRBD2
cdr3_nt: TGTGCCAGCAGTGAAGGTAGCGGGGCTAATGAGCAGTTCTTC
cdr3_aa: CASSEGSGANEQFF

clone_size: .
v_call: TRBV19
j_call: TRBJ1-3
d_call: .
cdr3_nt: TGTGCCAGCCAACAGGGCCCGCTGCGAAACACCATATATTTT
cdr3_aa: CASQQGPLRNTIYF

clone_size: .
v_call: TRBV11-3
j_call: TRBJ2-3
d_call: TRBD2
cdr3_nt: TGTGCCAGCAGCCCTAGCGGGGGGGCATCAGATACGCAGTATTTT
cdr3_aa: CASSPSGGASDTQYF

clone_size: .
v_call: TRBV6-1
j_call: TRBJ2-7
d_call: .
cdr3_nt: TGTGCCAGCAGTGAAGGTGACAGGAGCACCTACGAGCAGTACTTC
cdr3_aa: CASSEGDRSTYEQYF

clone_size: few
v_call: TRBV7-8
j_call: TRBJ2-2
d_call: .
cdr3_nt: TGTGCCAGCAGCACCGTGGATTCCGGGGAGCTGTTTTTT
cdr3_aa: CASSTVDSGELFF

clone_size: .
v_call: TRBV30
j_call: TRBJ1-2
d_call: .
cdr3_nt: TGTGCCTGGGGACACATCTTGGGGTATGGCTACACCTTC
cdr3_aa: CAWGHILGYGYTF

clone_size: medium-sized
v_call: TRBV6-8
j_call: TRBJ2-7
d_call: .
cdr3_nt: TGTGCCAGCAGTTACCGGCACGCAGGCGAGCAGTACTTC
cdr3_aa: CASSYRHAGEQYF

clone_size: few
v_call: TRBV6-8
j_call: TRBJ1-2
d_call: .
cdr3_nt: TGTGCCAGCAGGCCCGACGGAAACTATGGCTACACCTTC
cdr3_aa: CASRPDGNYGYTF

clone_size: large
v_call: TRBV6-8
j_call: TRBJ1-5
d_call: .
cdr3_nt: TGTGCCAGCAGAGATATGGGGGCGTCCCAGCCCCAGCATTTT
cdr3_aa: CASRDMGASQPQHF

clone_size: large
v_call: TRBV18
j_call: TRBJ1-6
d_call: .
cdr3_nt: TGTGCCAGCTCACCGTCGGGAGCAACCAATTCACCCCTCCACTTT
cdr3_aa: CASSPSGATNSPLHF

clone_size: few
v_call: TRBV19
j_call: TRBJ2-6
d_call: .
cdr3_nt: TGTGCCAGTAGCAAAATGGCGGGAACTGGGGCCAACGTCCTGACTTTC
cdr3_aa: CASSKMAGTGANVLTF

clone_size: few
v_call: TRBV2
j_call: TRBJ2-6
d_call: .
cdr3_nt: TGTGCCAGTGGTGGGGGGAGTGGGGCCAACGTCCTGACTTTC
cdr3_aa: CASGGGSGANVLTF